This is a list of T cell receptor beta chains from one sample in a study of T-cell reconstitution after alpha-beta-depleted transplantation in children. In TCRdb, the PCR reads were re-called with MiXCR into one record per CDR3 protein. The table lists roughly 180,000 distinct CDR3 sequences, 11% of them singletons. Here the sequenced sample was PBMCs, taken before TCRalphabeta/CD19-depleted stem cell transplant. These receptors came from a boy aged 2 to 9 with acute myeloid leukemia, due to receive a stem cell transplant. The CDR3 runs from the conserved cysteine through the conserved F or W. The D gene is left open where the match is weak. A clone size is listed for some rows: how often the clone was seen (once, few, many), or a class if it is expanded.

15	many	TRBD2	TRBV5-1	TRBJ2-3	CASTPRASGTDTQYF	TGCGCCAGCACCCCTCGAGCTAGCGGGACAGATACGCAGTATTTT
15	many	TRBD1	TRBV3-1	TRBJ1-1	CASSFNDRVGTEAFF	TGTGCCAGCAGCTTTAATGACAGGGTAGGAACTGAAGCTTTCTTT
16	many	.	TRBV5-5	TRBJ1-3	CASSLAVGSSGNTIYF	TGTGCCAGCAGCTTGGCGGTAGGGAGCTCTGGAAACACCATATATTTT
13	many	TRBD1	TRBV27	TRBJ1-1	CASSLDRGNEAFF	TGTGCCAGCAGTCTCGACAGGGGCAATGAAGCTTTCTTT
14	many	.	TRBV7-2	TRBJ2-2	CASSRTRAGGELFF	TGTGCCAGCAGCCGAACCCGGGCGGGTGGGGAGCTGTTTTTT
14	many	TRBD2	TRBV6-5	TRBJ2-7	CASSLGGIIYEQYF	TGTGCCAGCAGCCTCGGGGGGATCATATACGAGCAGTACTTC
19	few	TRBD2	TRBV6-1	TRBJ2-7	CASSEFQFPLAGSSYEQYF	TGTGCCAGCAGTGAATTTCAGTTTCCTCTAGCGGGGAGCTCCTACGAGCAGTACTTC
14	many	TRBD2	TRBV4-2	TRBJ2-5	CASSQFTSGETQYF	TGTGCCAGCAGCCAGTTTACTAGCGGGGAGACCCAGTACTTC
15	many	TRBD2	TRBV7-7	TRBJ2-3	CASSPGLPQTDTQYF	TGTGCTAGCAGCCCGGGACTACCGCAGACGGATACGCAGTATTTT
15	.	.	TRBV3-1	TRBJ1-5	CACTPSDGGNQPQHF	TGTGCCTGCACCCCTTCGGACGGGGGGAATCAGCCCCAGCATTTT
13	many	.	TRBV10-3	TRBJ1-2	CAITRDRKDGYTF	TGTGCCATCACGCGAGACAGGAAGGATGGCTACACCTTC
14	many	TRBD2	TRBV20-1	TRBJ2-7	CSAMPGLAIYEQYF	TGCAGTGCTATGCCCGGACTAGCGATCTACGAGCAGTACTTC
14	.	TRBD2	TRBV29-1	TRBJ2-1	CSVEAGVIDNEQFF	TGCAGCGTTGAGGCGGGGGTGATCGACAATGAGCAGTTCTTC
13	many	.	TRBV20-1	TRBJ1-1	CSASGLVNTEAFF	TGCAGTGCTAGCGGTCTGGTGAACACTGAAGCTTTCTTT
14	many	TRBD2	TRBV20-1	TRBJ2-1	CSARAGGRLNEQFF	TGCAGTGCTAGAGCGGGGGGGCGTCTCAATGAGCAGTTCTTC
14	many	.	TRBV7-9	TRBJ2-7	CASSLEGFFDEQYF	TGTGCCAGCAGCTTAGAGGGTTTCTTCGACGAGCAGTACTTC
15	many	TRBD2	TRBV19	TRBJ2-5	CASSSLAGGRETQYF	TGTGCCAGTAGTAGTCTAGCGGGGGGCCGGGAGACCCAGTACTTC